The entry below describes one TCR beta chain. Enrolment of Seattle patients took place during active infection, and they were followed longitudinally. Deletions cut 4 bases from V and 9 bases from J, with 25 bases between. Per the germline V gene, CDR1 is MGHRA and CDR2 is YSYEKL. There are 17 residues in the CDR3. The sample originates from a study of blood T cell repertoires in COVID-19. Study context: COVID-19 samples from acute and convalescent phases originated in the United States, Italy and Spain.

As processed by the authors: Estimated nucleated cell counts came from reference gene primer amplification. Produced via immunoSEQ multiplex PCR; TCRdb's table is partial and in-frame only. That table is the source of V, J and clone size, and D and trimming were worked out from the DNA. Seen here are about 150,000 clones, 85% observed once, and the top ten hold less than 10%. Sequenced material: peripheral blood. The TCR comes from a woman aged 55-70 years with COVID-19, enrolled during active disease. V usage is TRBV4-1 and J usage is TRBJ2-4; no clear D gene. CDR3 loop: CASSLLVDSQTSVIQYF. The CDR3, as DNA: TGCGCCAGCAGCCTTCTCGTCGACTCTCAAACATCGGTCATTCAGTACTTC.